These 6 T cell receptor beta chains came from one sample sequenced in a study of blood T cells in healthy people across ages. The use of a sample-barcoded 5' primer and a J-beta primer mix characterized a second PCR of roughly 7 to 11 cycles. TCRdb redid the calling of the 5' RACE reads with MiXCR, one entry per CDR3 protein. In the table there are about 1,800,000 distinct CDR3 sequences, roughly 27% of which are singletons. The sample taken for sequencing was blood. These receptors were taken from a woman between 25 and 40 years old in good health.

The gene calls are TRBV20-1 and TRBJ2-5, with D tentatively TRBD2 (5 bases). The V gene's germline CDR1 is DFQATT and CDR2 SNEGSKA (reference sequence). V lost 3 bases and J lost 5, with 13 bases in between. The length of the CDR3 is 13 residues. The CDR3 sequence is CSASTLGGETQYF. Written as DNA, the CDR3 is TGCAGTGCTAGTACGTTAGGCGGGGAGACCCAGTACTTC.

A note on this clonotype: This sequence may be a read error, since a much larger clone differs from it by one base. The CDR3 coding sequence is TGTGCCAGCAGTCAATCTAGCGGGAGTTTTTGGGAGGAGACCCAGTACTTC. It is translated as CASSQSSGSFWEETQYF. The chain links TRBV7-2 to TRBJ2-5; 10 bases are shared with TRBD2. From germline, CDR1 is SGHTA and CDR2 FQGNSA. The CDR3 has 17 amino acids. With V trimmed by 6 bases and J by 5 bases, 15 bases remained unmatched.

The table lists this clonotype with a few counts. The rearrangement uses TRBV28 and TRBJ2-7; D gene unclear. The CDR3 consists of 12 residues. Germline V lookup: CDR1 MDHEN, CDR2 SYDVKM. The V and J ends lost 5 bases and 3 bases respectively, with 8 bases between them. As DNA, the CDR3 is TGTGCCAGCAGTGCAAACAACTACGAGCAGTACTTC. It is translated as CASSANNYEQYF.

The CDR3, as DNA: TGTGCCAGCGGGACAGCGATAAATACGCAGTATTTT. It codes for CASGTAINTQYF. The chain recombines TRBV6-6 with TRBJ2-3; TRBD1 matches at 7 bases. This CDR3 contains 12 residues. Germline V gives CDR1 MNHNY, CDR2 SVGAGI (reference sequence). J was trimmed by 7 bases and V by 8 bases; bases with no gene match: 6.

There are many counts of this clonotype. The CDR3 sequence: CSVEARSQADTQYF. CDR3 nucleotide sequence: TGCAGCGTTGAAGCTCGTAGTCAGGCAGATACGCAGTATTTT. The chain is built from TRBV29-1 and TRBJ2-3, with unresolved D. Germline values: CDR1 SQVTM, CDR2 ANQGSEA. With 1 base removed from V and 4 bases from J, the gap between germline ends came to 12 bases. The CDR3 is made up of 14 amino acids.

CDR3 sequence: CASSPVDSVPYEQYF. The CDR3 bases are TGTGCCAGCAGCCCCGTAGACAGCGTTCCCTACGAGCAGTACTTC. The chain uses TRBV6-5 and TRBJ2-1, with D tentatively TRBD1 (5 bases). The J call may be wrong; the DNA end is better matched by TRBJ2-7. There are 15 residues in the CDR3. CDR1 MNHEY and CDR2 SVGAGI come from the germline V gene.